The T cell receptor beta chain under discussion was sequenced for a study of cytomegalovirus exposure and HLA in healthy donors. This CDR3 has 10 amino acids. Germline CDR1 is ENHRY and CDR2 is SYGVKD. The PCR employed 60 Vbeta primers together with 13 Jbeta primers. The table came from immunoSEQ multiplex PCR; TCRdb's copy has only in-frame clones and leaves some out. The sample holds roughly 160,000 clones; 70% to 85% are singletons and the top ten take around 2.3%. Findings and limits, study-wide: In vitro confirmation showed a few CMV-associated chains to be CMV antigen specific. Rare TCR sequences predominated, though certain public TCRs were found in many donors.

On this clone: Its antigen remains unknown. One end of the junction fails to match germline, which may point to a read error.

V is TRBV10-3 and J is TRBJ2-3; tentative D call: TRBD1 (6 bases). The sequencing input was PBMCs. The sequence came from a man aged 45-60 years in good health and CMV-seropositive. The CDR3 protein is CAIRDTYIFF. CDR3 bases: TGTGCCATCCGGGACACATATATCTTTTTT.